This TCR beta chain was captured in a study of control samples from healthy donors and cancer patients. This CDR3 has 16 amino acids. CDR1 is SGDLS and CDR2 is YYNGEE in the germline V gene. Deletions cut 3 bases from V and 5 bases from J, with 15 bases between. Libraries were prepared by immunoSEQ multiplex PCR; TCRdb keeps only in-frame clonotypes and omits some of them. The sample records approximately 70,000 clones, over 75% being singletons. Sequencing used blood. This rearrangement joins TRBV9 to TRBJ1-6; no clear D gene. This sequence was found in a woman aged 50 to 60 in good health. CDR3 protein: CASSADGGVNNSPLHF. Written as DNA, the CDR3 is TGTGCCAGCAGCGCCGACGGTGGGGTGAATAATTCACCCCTCCACTTT.